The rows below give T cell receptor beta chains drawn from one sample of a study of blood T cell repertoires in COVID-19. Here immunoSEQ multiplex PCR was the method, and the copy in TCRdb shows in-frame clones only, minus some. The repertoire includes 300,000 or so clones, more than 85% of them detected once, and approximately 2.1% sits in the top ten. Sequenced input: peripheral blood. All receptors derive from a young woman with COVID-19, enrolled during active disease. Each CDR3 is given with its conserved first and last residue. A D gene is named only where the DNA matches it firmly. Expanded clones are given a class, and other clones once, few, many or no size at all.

CSVTLGTGAYEQYF TGCAGCGTGACTCTCGGGACAGGGGCCTACGAGCAGTACTTC TRBD1 TRBV29-1 . TRBJ2-7
CASSSVSGGAPTYEQYF TGTGCCAGCAGCTCAGTTAGCGGGGGGGCCCCGACCTACGAGCAGTACTTC TRBD2 TRBV13 . TRBJ2-7
CASSPSGHEINSPLHF TGTGCCAGCAGTCCATCCGGACACGAGATTAATTCACCCCTCCACTTT . TRBV27 . TRBJ1-6
CASSLQTVNTEAFF TGTGCCAGCAGCCTCCAAACAGTTAACACTGAAGCTTTCTTT . TRBV3-1/TRBV3-2 . TRBJ1-1
CASSPERVDTQYF TGTGCCAGCAGCCCCGAGCGGGTAGATACGCAGTATTTT . TRBV7-9 . TRBJ2-3
CASSRIRGRRSNQPQHF TGCGCCAGCAGCCGAATCAGGGGGCGTAGGAGCAATCAGCCCCAGCATTTT TRBD1 TRBV23-1 . TRBJ1-5
CASSLVGDQPQHF TGTGCCAGCAGCTTAGTGGGCGATCAGCCCCAGCATTTT . TRBV7-2 . TRBJ1-5
CTSSQGTGGELFF TGCACCAGCAGCCAAGGAACCGGCGGGGAGCTGTTTTTT . TRBV1 . TRBJ2-2
CASSPPGVQNEKLFF TGTGCCAGCTCACCGCCGGGGGTGCAGAATGAAAAACTGTTTTTT . TRBV18 . TRBJ1-4
CASSPGAEWGTEAFF TGTGCCAGCTCACCAGGGGCCGAGTGGGGCACTGAAGCTTTCTTT . TRBV18 . TRBJ1-1
CASSIDFRNYGYTF TGTGCCAGTAGTATAGACTTCCGGAACTATGGCTACACCTTC . TRBV19 . TRBJ1-2
CASNRRDSPNQPQHF TGTGCCAGCAATCGAAGGGACAGCCCTAATCAGCCCCAGCATTTT TRBD1 TRBV6-5 . TRBJ1-5
CASSTGLASEQFF TGTGCCAGTAGTACCGGACTAGCGTCAGAGCAGTTCTTC TRBD2 TRBV19 . TRBJ2-1
CASSVGGQARDTQYF TGTGCCAGCAGCGTAGGGGGACAGGCCCGAGATACGCAGTATTTT TRBD1 TRBV9 . TRBJ2-3
CASREDRGNQPQHF TGTGCCAGCAGGGAGGACAGGGGGAATCAGCCCCAGCATTTT TRBD1 TRBV6-6 few TRBJ1-5
CASSPKGQVNSPLHF TGTGCCAGCTCACCAAAGGGACAGGTTAATTCACCCCTCCACTTT TRBD1 TRBV18 . TRBJ1-6
CASSEMGSGANTGELFF TGTGCCAGCAGTGAAATGGGTAGCGGGGCGAACACCGGGGAGCTGTTTTTT TRBD2 TRBV2 . TRBJ2-2
CASSESRTGKPNTEAFF TGTGCCAGCAGTGAATCCCGGACAGGGAAGCCTAACACTGAAGCTTTCTTT TRBD1 TRBV6-1 . TRBJ1-1
CASSLGQDNSPLHF TGTGCCAGCAGCTTAGGACAGGATAATTCACCCCTCCACTTT . TRBV7-9 . TRBJ1-6
CASSQNRDQPQHF TGTGCCAGCAGCCAGAACCGAGATCAGCCCCAGCATTTT . TRBV3-1/TRBV3-2 . TRBJ1-5
CAISDRVRGNTEAFF TGTGCCATCAGCGACAGGGTCAGAGGGAACACTGAAGCTTTCTTT TRBD1 TRBV10-3 . TRBJ1-1
CASHNRGLNEKLFF TGTGCCAGCCATAACAGGGGTCTTAATGAAAAACTGTTTTTT . TRBV12-1 . TRBJ1-4
CSVAGQGASSYEQYF TGCAGCGTGGCCGGACAGGGGGCATCTTCCTACGAGCAGTACTTC TRBD1 TRBV29-1 once TRBJ2-7
CASSSDRLTGELFF TGTGCCAGCAGCTCGGACAGGTTAACCGGGGAGCTGTTTTTT TRBD1 TRBV7-9 . TRBJ2-2
CASSQADGSEDNEQFF TGTGCCAGCAGCCAAGCGGATGGTAGCGAGGACAATGAGCAGTTCTTC . TRBV3-1/TRBV3-2 . TRBJ2-1
CASSSLKGENPEAFF TGCGCCAGCAGCTCACTCAAGGGAGAGAACCCTGAAGCTTTCTTT . TRBV5-1 . TRBJ1-1
CASSPRDRGNYEQYF TGTGCCAGTAGTCCCCGGGACAGGGGGAACTACGAGCAGTACTTC TRBD1 TRBV19 once TRBJ2-7
CASVSLQGGTYEQYF TGTGCCAGCGTCTCCTTGCAGGGCGGTACCTACGAGCAGTACTTC . TRBV28 . TRBJ2-7
CASSRGQGTNEKLFF TGTGCCAGCAGCCGCGGACAGGGCACTAATGAAAAACTGTTTTTT TRBD1 TRBV5-5 . TRBJ1-4
CASSIYPRTSENTGELFF TGTGCCAGTAGTATTTATCCTAGGACTAGCGAGAACACCGGGGAGCTGTTTTTT TRBD2 TRBV19 . TRBJ2-2
CASRDPGGRTGELFF TGTGCCAGCAGAGATCCGGGAGGGCGAACCGGGGAGCTGTTTTTT TRBD2 TRBV27 . TRBJ2-2
CASSLVGREYEQYF TGTGCCAGCAGTTTGGTCGGCAGGGAATACGAGCAGTACTTC . TRBV27 . TRBJ2-7
CASSITSGIGTEAFF TGTGCCAGTAGTATTACTTCAGGGATTGGGACTGAAGCTTTCTTT . TRBV19 . TRBJ1-1
CASSFGGVDTEAFF TGTGCCAGCAGCTTTGGGGGGGTCGACACTGAAGCTTTCTTT . TRBV11-3 . TRBJ1-1
CASSLRQGTGLGPQHF TGTGCCAGCAGCTTAAGGCAGGGGACAGGTTTAGGGCCCCAGCATTTT TRBD1 TRBV7-8 few TRBJ1-5
CASSLAVAGAYEQFF TGTGCCAGCAGTCTCGCCGTAGCGGGAGCATATGAGCAGTTCTTC TRBD2 TRBV7-9 . TRBJ2-1
CAANWGDRGSPLHF TGTGCCGCGAACTGGGGAGATCGTGGTTCACCCCTCCACTTT . TRBV28 . TRBJ1-6
CASSLYGPMRRIF TGTGCCAGCAGTTTATACGGGCCCATGAGGAGGATTTTT . TRBV28 . TRBJ1-4
CASSLDRGQAEQFF TGTGCCAGCAGCTTGGACAGGGGGCAGGCTGAGCAGTTCTTC TRBD1 TRBV5-6 . TRBJ2-1
CASNVGAPNTEAFF TGTGCCAGCAATGTAGGGGCGCCGAACACTGAAGCTTTCTTT . TRBV2 . TRBJ1-1
CASSAWWEGDEQFF TGTGCCAGCAGCGCGTGGTGGGAGGGCGATGAGCAGTTCTTC TRBD2 TRBV9 . TRBJ2-1
CASSPGTYEQYF TGTGCCAGTAGCCCGGGGACCTACGAGCAGTACTTC . TRBV19 . TRBJ2-7
CASSQDGNEKLFF TGTGCCAGCAGCCAAGACGGTAATGAAAAACTGTTTTTT . TRBV3-1/TRBV3-2 . TRBJ1-4
CAWIPGKNTGELFF TGTGCCTGGATTCCCGGGAAGAACACCGGGGAGCTGTTTTTT . TRBV30 . TRBJ2-2
CASSFQDRAGTEAFF TGTGCCAGCAGCTTCCAGGACAGGGCGGGCACTGAAGCTTTCTTT TRBD1 TRBV7-2 . TRBJ1-1
CASSSTGTGLYEQYF TGTGCCAGCAGTTCGACCGGGACAGGGTTGTACGAGCAGTACTTC TRBD1 TRBV6-5 . TRBJ2-7
CASSYEQGAMNTEAFF TGTGCCAGCAGTTACGAACAGGGGGCGATGAACACTGAAGCTTTCTTT TRBD1 TRBV6-6 . TRBJ1-1
CASSRERDQPQHF TGTGCCAGCAGTCGCGAACGGGATCAGCCCCAGCATTTT . TRBV11-2 . TRBJ1-5
CASSLRTGVVGNTIYF TGCGCCAGCAGCTTAAGGACAGGGGTCGTTGGAAACACCATATATTTT TRBD1 TRBV5-1 . TRBJ1-3
CASTQTGGDYGYTF TGTGCCAGCACCCAGACAGGGGGAGACTATGGCTACACCTTC TRBD1 TRBV6-5 once TRBJ1-2
CASSFTGANTEAFF TGTGCCAGCAGCTTTACAGGGGCGAACACTGAAGCTTTCTTT TRBD1 TRBV7-2 once TRBJ1-1
CASSLGPIAGGTNEQFF TGCGCCAGCAGCTTGGGCCCTATAGCGGGAGGTACTAATGAGCAGTTCTTC TRBD2 TRBV5-1 . TRBJ2-1
CASSLGRISGNTIYF TGTGCCAGCAGTTTAGGGAGAATCTCTGGAAACACCATATATTTT . TRBV28 . TRBJ1-3
CASSLVQGVNTEAFF TGTGCCAGCAGCTTGGTGCAGGGCGTGAACACTGAAGCTTTCTTT . TRBV7-9 once TRBJ1-1
CASSLLQGLRTEAFF TGTGCCAGCAGCTTACTCCAGGGGTTGCGCACTGAAGCTTTCTTT . TRBV7-8 . TRBJ1-1
CASSFGQGFETQYF TGTGCCAGCAGCTTTGGACAGGGGTTTGAGACCCAGTACTTC TRBD1 TRBV5-4 . TRBJ2-5
CASSSGNIPHHGYTF TGTGCCAGCAGTTCCGGGAACATCCCACACCATGGCTACACCTTC . TRBV28 . TRBJ1-2
CSVQQGFYTEAFF TGCAGCGTCCAACAGGGTTTTTACACTGAAGCTTTCTTT . TRBV29-1 . TRBJ1-1